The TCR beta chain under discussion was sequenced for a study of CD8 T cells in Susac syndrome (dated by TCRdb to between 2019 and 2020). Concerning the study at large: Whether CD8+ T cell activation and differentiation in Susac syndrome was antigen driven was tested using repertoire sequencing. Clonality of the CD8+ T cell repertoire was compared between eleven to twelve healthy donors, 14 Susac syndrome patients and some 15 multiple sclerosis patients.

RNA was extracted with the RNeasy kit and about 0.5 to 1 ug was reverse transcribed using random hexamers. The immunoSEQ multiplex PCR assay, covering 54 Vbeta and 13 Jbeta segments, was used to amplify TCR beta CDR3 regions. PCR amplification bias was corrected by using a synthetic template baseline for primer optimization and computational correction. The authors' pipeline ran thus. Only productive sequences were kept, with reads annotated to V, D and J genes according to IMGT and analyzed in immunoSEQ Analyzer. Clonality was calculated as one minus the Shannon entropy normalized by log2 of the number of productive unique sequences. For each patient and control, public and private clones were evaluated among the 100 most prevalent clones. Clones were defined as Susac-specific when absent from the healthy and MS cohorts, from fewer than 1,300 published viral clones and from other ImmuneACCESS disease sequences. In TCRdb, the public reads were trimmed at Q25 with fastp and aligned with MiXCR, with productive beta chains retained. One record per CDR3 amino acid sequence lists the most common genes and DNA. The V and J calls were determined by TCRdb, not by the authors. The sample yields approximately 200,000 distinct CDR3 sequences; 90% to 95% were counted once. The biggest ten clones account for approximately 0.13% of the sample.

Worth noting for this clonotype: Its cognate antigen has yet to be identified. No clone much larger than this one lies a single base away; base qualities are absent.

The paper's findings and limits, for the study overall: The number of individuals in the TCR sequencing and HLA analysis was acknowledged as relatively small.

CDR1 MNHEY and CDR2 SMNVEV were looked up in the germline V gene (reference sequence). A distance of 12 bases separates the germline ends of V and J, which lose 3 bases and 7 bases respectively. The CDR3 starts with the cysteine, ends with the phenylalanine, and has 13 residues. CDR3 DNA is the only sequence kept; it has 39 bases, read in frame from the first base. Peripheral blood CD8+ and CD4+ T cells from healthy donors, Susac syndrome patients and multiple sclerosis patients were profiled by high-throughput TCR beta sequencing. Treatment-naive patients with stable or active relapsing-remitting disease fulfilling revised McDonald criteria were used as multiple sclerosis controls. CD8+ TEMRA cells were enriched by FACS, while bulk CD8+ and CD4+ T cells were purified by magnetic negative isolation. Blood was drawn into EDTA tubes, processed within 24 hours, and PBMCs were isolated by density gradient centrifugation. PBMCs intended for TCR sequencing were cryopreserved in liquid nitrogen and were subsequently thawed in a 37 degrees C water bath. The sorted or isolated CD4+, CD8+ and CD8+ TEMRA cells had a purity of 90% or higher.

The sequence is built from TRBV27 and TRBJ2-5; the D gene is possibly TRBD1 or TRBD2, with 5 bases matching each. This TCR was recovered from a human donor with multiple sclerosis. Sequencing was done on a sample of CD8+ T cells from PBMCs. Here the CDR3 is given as CASSFGDAGTQYF. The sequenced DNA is TGTGCCAGCAGTTTCGGGGACGCGGGGACCCAGTACTTC.